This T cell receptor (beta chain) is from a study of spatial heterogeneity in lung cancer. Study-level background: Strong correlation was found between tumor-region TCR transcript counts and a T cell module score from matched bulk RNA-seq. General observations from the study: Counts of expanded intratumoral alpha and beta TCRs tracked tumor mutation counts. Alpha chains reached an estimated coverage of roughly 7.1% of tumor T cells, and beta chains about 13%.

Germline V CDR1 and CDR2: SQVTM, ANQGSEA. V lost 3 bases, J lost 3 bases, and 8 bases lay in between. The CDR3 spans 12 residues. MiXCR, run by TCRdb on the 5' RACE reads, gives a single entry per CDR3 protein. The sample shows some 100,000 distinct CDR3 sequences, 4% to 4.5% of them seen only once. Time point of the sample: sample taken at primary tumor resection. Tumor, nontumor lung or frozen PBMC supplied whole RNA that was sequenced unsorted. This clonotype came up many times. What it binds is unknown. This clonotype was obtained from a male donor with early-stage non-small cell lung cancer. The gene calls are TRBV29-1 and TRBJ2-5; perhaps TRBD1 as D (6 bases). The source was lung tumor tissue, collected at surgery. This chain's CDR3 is CSVDRGEETQYF. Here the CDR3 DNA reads TGCAGCGTTGACAGGGGAGAAGAGACCCAGTACTTC.